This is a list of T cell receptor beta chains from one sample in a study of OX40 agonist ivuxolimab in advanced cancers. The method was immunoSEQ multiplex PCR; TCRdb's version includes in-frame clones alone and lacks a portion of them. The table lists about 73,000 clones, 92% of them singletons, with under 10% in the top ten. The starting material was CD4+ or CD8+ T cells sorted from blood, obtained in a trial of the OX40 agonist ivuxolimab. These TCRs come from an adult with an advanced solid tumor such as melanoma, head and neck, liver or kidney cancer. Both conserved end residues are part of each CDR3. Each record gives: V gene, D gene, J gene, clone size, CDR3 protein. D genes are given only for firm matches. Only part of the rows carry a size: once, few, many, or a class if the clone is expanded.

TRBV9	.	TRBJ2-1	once	CASSGGFPYNEQFF
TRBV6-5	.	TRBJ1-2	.	CASSVGINYGYTF
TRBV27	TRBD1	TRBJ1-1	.	CATLGDSHTEAFF
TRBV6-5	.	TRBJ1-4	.	CASSYGGALFF
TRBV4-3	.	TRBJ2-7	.	CASSQSWTDSYEQYF
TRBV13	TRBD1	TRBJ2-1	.	CASSIAGGNEQFF
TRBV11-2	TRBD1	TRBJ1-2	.	CASSLPPSAGGYGYTF
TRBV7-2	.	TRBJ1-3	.	CASSLGTSGNTIYF
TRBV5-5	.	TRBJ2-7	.	CASSPPGTEMGYEQYF
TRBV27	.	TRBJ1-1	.	CASSLIMNTEAFF
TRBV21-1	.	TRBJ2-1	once	CASSKVGGWIFYNEQFF
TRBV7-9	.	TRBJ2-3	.	CASGPKTGSTDTQYF
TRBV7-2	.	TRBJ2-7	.	CASSLLGHNSYEQYF
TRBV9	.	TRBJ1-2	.	CASSVAAGGLGYTF
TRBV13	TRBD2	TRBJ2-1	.	CASSFPQRGGDEQFF
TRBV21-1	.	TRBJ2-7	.	CASSNLDRDRVLEQYF
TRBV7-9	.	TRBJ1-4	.	CASSPFALGEKLFF
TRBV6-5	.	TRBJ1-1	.	CASSYSGGGVLEAFF
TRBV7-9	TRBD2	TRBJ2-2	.	CASSKELAITNTGELFF
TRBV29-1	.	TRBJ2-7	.	CSVDGSSYEQYF
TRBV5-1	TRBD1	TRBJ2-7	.	CASSLGGQGAYEQYF
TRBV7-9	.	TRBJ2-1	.	CASSPVAGTTEQFF
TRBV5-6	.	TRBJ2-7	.	CASSFGPASYLEQYF
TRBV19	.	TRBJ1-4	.	CAGMIQGIPSREGYNEKLFF
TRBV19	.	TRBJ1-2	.	CASSNGLYGYTF
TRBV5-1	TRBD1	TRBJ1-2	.	CASSLAPTGHYGYTF
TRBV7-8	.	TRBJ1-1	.	CASSLPENTEAFF
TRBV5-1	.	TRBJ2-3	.	CASSLVGDTQYF
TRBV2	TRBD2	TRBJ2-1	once	CASSGDLAGGINNEQFF
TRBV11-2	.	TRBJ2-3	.	CASSLPDTQYF
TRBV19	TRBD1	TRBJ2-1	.	CASSNPGTGIHEQFF
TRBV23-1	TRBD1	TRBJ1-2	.	CASSPGGQLYGYTF
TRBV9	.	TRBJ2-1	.	CASSAEGGLVEQFF
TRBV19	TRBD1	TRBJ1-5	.	CASIITKDRGNQPQHF
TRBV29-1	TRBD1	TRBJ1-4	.	CSVGDSSNEKLFF
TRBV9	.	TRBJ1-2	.	CASSGGRQDYGYTF